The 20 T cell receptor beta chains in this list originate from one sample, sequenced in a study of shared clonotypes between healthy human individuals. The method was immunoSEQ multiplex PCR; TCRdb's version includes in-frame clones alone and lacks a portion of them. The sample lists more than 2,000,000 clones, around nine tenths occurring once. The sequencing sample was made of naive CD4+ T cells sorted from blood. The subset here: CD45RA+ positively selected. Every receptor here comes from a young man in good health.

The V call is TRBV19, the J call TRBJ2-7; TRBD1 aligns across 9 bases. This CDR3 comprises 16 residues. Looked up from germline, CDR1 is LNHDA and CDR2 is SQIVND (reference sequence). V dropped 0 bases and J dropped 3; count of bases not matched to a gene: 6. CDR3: CASSIDGQGFVYEQYF. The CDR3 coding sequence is TGTGCCAGTAGTATAGATGGACAGGGGTTCGTCTACGAGCAGTACTTC. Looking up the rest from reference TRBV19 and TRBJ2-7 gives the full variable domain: DGGITQSPKYLFRKEGQNVTLSCEQNLNHDAMYWYRQDPGQGLRLIYYSQIVNDFQKGDIAEGYSVSREKKESFPLTVTSAQKNPTAFYLCASSIDGQGFVYEQYFGPGTRLTVT.

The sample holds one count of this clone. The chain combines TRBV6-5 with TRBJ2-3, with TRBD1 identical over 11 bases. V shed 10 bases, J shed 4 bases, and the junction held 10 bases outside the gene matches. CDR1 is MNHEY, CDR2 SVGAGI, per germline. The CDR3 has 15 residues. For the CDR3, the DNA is TGTGCCACCGGGCGCGCGGACAGGGGGCCAGATACGCAGTATTTT. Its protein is CATGRADRGPDTQYF.

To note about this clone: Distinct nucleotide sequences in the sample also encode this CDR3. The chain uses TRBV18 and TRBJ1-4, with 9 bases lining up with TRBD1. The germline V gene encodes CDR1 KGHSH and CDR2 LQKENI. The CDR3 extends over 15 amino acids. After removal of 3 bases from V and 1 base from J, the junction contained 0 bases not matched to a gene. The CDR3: CASSPTGGTNEKLFF. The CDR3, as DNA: TGTGCCAGCTCACCGACAGGGGGAACTAATGAAAAACTGTTTTTT.

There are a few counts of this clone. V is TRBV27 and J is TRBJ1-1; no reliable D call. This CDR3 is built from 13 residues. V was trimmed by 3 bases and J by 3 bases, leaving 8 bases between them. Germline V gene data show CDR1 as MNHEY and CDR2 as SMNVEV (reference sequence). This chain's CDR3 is CASSFVRDTEAFF. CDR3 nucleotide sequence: TGTGCCAGCAGTTTTGTCAGAGACACTGAAGCTTTCTTT.

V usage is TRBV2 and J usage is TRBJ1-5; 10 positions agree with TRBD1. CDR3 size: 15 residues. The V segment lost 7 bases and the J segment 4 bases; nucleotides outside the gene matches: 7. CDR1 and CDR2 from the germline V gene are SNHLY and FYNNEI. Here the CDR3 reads CASKGQGTGNQPQHF. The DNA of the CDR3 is TGTGCCAGCAAGGGACAGGGGACCGGGAATCAGCCCCAGCATTTT.

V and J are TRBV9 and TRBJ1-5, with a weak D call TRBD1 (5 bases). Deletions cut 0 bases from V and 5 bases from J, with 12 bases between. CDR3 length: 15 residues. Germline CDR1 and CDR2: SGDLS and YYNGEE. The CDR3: CASSVDGARHQPQHF. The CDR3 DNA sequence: TGTGCCAGCAGCGTAGATGGGGCGCGTCATCAGCCCCAGCATTTT.

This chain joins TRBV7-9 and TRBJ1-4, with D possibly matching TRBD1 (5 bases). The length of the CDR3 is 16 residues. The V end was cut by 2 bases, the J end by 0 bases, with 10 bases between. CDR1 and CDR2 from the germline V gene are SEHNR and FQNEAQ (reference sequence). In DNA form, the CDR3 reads TGTGCCAGCAGCTTACGACAGCTTGCAACTAATGAAAAACTGTTTTTT. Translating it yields CASSLRQLATNEKLFF.

CDR3 sequence: CASSPGLAGLEQFF. CDR3 nucleotide sequence: TGTGCCAGCAGTCCGGGACTAGCGGGCCTTGAGCAGTTCTTC. The rearrangement uses TRBV9 and TRBJ2-1; TRBD2 aligns across 12 bases. CDR3 size: 14 residues. Looked up from germline, CDR1 is SGDLS and CDR2 is YYNGEE. Trimming removed 5 bases from V and 9 bases from J; junction bases left unmatched: 6.

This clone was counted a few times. CDR3 loop: CARSSYLLDGSNQPQHF. CDR3 DNA sequence: TGTGCCAGAAGCTCCTACCTCTTAGACGGCTCCAATCAGCCCCAGCATTTT. The gene calls are TRBV5-3 and TRBJ1-5; no definite D call. Being an ORF, TRBV5-3 has a function that is uncertain. V was pared by 3 bases and J by 3 bases, with 19 bases between. The CDR3 contains 17 residues.

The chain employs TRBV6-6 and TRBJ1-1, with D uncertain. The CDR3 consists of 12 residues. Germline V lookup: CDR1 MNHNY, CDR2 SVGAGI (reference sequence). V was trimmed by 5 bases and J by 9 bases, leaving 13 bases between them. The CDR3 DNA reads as TGTGCCAGCAGTCCGCCGGGAGCGAAAGCTTTCTTT. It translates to CASSPPGAKAFF.

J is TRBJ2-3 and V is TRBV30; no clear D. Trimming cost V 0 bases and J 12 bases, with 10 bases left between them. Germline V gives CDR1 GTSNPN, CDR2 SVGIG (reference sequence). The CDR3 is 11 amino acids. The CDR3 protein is CAWSVLSFQYF. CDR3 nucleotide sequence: TGTGCCTGGAGTGTTTTATCTTTCCAGTATTTT.

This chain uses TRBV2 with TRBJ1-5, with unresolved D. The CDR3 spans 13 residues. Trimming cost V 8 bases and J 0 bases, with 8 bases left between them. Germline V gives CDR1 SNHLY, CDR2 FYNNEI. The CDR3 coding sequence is TGTGCCAGCCACAGAGATAGCAATCAGCCCCAGCATTTT. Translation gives CASHRDSNQPQHF.

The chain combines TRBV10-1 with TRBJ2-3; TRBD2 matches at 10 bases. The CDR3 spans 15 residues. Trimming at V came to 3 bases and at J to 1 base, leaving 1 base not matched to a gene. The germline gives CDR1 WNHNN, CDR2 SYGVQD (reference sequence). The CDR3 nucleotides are TGCGCCAGCAGTGACCTAGCGGGGGGCACAGATACGCAGTATTTT. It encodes CASSDLAGGTDTQYF.

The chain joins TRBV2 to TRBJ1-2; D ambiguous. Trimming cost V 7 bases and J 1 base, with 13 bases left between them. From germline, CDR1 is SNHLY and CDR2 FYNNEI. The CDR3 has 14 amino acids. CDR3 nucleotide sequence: TGTGCCAGCACTCCACAGATCTTTAACTATGGCTACACCTTC. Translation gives CASTPQIFNYGYTF. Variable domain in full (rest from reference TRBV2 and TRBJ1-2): EPEVTQTPSHQVTQMGQEVILRCVPISNHLYFYWYRQILGQKVEFLVSFYNNEISEKSEIFDDQFSVERPDGSNFTLKIRSTKLEDSAMYFCASTPQIFNYGYTFGSGTRLTVV.

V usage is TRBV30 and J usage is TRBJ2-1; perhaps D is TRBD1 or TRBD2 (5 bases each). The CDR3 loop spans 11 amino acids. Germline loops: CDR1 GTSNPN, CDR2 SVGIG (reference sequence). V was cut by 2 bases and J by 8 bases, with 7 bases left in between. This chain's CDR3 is CAWSTGHEQFF. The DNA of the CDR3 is TGTGCCTGGAGTACGGGACATGAGCAGTTCTTC.

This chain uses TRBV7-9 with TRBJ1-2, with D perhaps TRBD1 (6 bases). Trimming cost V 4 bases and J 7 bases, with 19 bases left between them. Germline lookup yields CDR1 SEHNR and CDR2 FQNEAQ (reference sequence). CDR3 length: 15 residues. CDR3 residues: CASSSSPDSDGGYTF. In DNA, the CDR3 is TGTGCCAGCAGCTCATCTCCGGACAGTGACGGTGGCTACACCTTC. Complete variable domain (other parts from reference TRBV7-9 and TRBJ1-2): DTGVSQNPRHKITKRGQNVTFRCDPISEHNRLYWYRQTLGQGPEFLTYFQNEAQLEKSRLLSDRFSAERPKGSFSTLEIQRTEQGDSAMYLCASSSSPDSDGGYTFGSGTRLTVV.

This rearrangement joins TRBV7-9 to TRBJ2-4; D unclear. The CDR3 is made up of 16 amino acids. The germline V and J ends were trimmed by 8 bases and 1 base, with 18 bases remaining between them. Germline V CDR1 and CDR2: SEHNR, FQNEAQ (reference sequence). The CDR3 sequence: CASSLVKGLAKNIQYF. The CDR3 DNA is TGTGCCAGCTCGCTTGTGAAGGGTCTGGCCAAAAACATTCAGTACTTC.

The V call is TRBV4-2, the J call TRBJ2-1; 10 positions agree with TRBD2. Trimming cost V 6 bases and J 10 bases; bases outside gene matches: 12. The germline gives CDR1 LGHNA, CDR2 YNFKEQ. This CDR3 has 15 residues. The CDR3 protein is CASSISGGASNEQFF. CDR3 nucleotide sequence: TGTGCCAGCAGTATCAGCGGGGGGGCCTCGAACGAGCAGTTCTTC.

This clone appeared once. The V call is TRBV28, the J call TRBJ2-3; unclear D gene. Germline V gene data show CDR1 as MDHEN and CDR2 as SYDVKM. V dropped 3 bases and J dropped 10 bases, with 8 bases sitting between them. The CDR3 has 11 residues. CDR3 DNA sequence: TGTGCCAGCAGTTTCGGTTGGGCGCAGTATTTT. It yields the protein CASSFGWAQYF.

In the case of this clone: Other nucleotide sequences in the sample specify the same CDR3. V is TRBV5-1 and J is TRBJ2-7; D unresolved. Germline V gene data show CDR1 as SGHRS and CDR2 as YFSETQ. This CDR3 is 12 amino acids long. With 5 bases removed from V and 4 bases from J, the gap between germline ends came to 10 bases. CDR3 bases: TGCGCCAGCAGTTCTACGGGTTACGAGCAGTACTTC. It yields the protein CASSSTGYEQYF.